The 14 T cell receptor beta chains below were found in one sample sequenced in a study of tumor-infiltrating lymphocytes in localized non-small cell lung cancer. The method was immunoSEQ multiplex PCR; TCRdb's version includes in-frame clones alone and lacks a portion of them. The data contain 13,000 or so clones, approximately 71% of them singletons. The sample was lung tumor tissue. The receptors shown here come from a human donor with non-small cell lung cancer.

The chain has TRBV18 and TRBJ1-1; the D is unclear. With 3 bases removed from V and 4 bases from J, the gap between germline ends came to 9 bases. Looked up from germline, CDR1 is KGHSH and CDR2 is LQKENI. CDR3 size: 13 residues. The DNA for the CDR3 is TGTGCCAGCTCACCCTTAGAAGGCACTGAAGCTTTCTTT. This sequence encodes CASSPLEGTEAFF.

The rearrangement uses TRBV11-2 and TRBJ2-2, with TRBD2 matching over 15 bases. The length of the CDR3 is 17 residues. V lost 1 base, J lost 6 bases, and 3 bases stayed unmatched. The V gene's germline CDR1 is SGHAT and CDR2 FQNNGV. CDR3 region: CASSLARTSGRAGELFF. The CDR3, as DNA: TGTGCCAGCAGCTTAGCCCGGACTAGCGGGAGGGCCGGGGAGCTGTTTTTT. The full variable domain, completed using reference TRBV11-2 and TRBJ2-2, is EAGVAQSPRYKIIEKRQSVAFWCNPISGHATLYWYQQILGQGPKLLIQFQNNGVVDDSQLPKDRFSAERLKGVDSTLKIQPAKLEDSAVYLCASSLARTSGRAGELFFGEGSRLTVL.

In its sample, this clone was seen once. The chain combines TRBV9 with TRBJ2-2; 7 bases line up with TRBD2. The ends lost 0 bases at V and 5 bases at J; junction bases unmatched: 4. The germline V gene encodes CDR1 SGDLS and CDR2 YYNGEE. This CDR3 contains 15 residues. DNA for the CDR3: TGTGCCAGCAGCGTAGGAGGGACTACAACCGGGGAGCTGTTTTTT. This codes for CASSVGGTTTGELFF.

In this sample, this clone turned up a few times. The chain links TRBV12-5 to TRBJ2-3; D gene unclear. The ends were cut back, 5 bases at V and 2 bases at J, with 2 bases in the middle. The CDR3 extends over 11 amino acids. Per germline, CDR1 LGHNT and CDR2 FRNRAP. The CDR3 DNA sequence: TGTGCTAGTGGTCTCACAGATACGCAGTATTTT. Translation: CASGLTDTQYF.

This sequence joins TRBV30 and TRBJ2-5; 7 bases fit TRBD1. V lost 8 bases, J lost 2 bases, and 8 bases stayed unmatched. Germline V CDR1 and CDR2: GTSNPN, SVGIG (reference sequence). The CDR3 runs 13 residues. The CDR3 DNA is TGTGCCCGGGATGGGACAGATCAAGAGACCCAGTACTTC. It codes for CARDGTDQETQYF.

This sequence joins TRBV5-6 and TRBJ2-7, with 12 bases aligning to TRBD1. The CDR3 consists of 14 residues. Germline assignment: CDR1 SGHDT and CDR2 YYEEEE. V trimming: 4 bases; J trimming: 4 bases; junction bases outside the gene matches: 3. In DNA form, the CDR3 reads TGTGCCAGCAGCGCGGGACAGGGGGCTTACGAGCAGTACTTC. This encodes CASSAGQGAYEQYF.

This clone was detected once. The chain employs TRBV27 and TRBJ2-5; 8 bases line up with TRBD2. After removal of 7 bases from V and 5 bases from J, the junction contained 6 bases not matched to a gene. CDR3 size: 13 residues. Germline loops: CDR1 MNHEY, CDR2 SMNVEV (reference sequence). The CDR3 DNA reads as TGTGCCAGCACAAGCGGGGGTGGGGAGACCCAGTACTTC. Its translation: CASTSGGGETQYF.

J is TRBJ1-4 and V is TRBV10-3, with 10 bases aligning to TRBD1. CDR1 and CDR2 (germline): ENHRY, SYGVKD. V was clipped by 5 bases and J by 7 bases; unmatched bases: 4. The CDR3 has 14 residues. The CDR3 protein is CAISKDRGGEKLFF. In nucleotides, the CDR3 is TGTGCCATCAGTAAGGACAGGGGGGGTGAAAAACTGTTTTTT.

This chain joins TRBV4-2 and TRBJ2-7; TRBD2 matches 7 bases. The germline CDR1 and CDR2 sequences are LGHNA and YNFKEQ. The CDR3 is 16 amino acids. Trimming at V came to 5 bases and at J to 2 bases, leaving 12 bases not matched to a gene. The CDR3 sequence: CASSFESGGGAYEQYF. The CDR3 DNA reads TGTGCCAGCAGCTTTGAATCGGGCGGGGGTGCCTACGAGCAGTACTTC.

The chain joins TRBV5-1 to TRBJ2-2, with 10 positions matching TRBD2. From germline, CDR1 is SGHRS and CDR2 YFSETQ. The CDR3 is made up of 15 amino acids. With V trimmed by 5 bases and J by 6 bases, 7 bases remained unmatched. The CDR3 bases are TGCGCCAGCAGGCTAGCGGGAGAAGGTCCCGGGGAGCTGTTTTTT. It encodes CASRLAGEGPGELFF.

The table lists this clone with a count of one. The chain couples TRBV7-9 to TRBJ2-5; 8 bases match TRBD1. This CDR3 is built from 14 residues. V lost 6 bases and J lost 7; bases outside the gene matches: 10. The germline gives CDR1 SEHNR, CDR2 FQNEAQ (reference sequence). The DNA for the CDR3 is TGTGCCAGCAGGTTATCGACAGGGGAAGGGACCCAGTACTTC. Its protein product is CASRLSTGEGTQYF.

In its sample, this clone ranks as large. The V and J genes are TRBV5-5 and TRBJ1-4; 8 bases are a match to TRBD1. The CDR3 covers 17 residues. V gave up 0 bases and J gave up 0 bases; unmatched junction bases: 4. The V gene's germline CDR1 is SGHKS and CDR2 YYEKEE (reference sequence). CDR3 in amino acids: CASSLGIQGATNEKLFF. The CDR3 DNA is TGTGCCAGCAGCTTGGGTATACAGGGGGCAACTAATGAAAAACTGTTTTTT.

V usage is TRBV5-6 and J usage is TRBJ1-5, with 8 bases aligning to TRBD1. CDR1 and CDR2 (germline): SGHDT, YYEEEE. Unmatched junction bases numbered 5, after V lost 0 bases and J lost 3 bases. This CDR3 has 16 amino acids. The CDR3 sequence: CASSLAGQAHNQPQHF. CDR3 in DNA: TGTGCCAGCAGCTTGGCGGGACAGGCTCACAATCAGCCCCAGCATTTT.

A remark on this clone: The identical CDR3 is also encoded by other nucleotide sequences in the sample. This chain connects TRBV18 to TRBJ1-1; D gene uncertain. Germline V lookup: CDR1 KGHSH, CDR2 LQKENI. This CDR3 is built from 13 residues. Trimming removed 6 bases from V and 3 bases from J, with 11 bases in between. This CDR3 is CASSPSVDTEAFF. Written as DNA, the CDR3 is TGTGCCAGCTCCCCCTCGGTGGACACTGAAGCTTTCTTT.